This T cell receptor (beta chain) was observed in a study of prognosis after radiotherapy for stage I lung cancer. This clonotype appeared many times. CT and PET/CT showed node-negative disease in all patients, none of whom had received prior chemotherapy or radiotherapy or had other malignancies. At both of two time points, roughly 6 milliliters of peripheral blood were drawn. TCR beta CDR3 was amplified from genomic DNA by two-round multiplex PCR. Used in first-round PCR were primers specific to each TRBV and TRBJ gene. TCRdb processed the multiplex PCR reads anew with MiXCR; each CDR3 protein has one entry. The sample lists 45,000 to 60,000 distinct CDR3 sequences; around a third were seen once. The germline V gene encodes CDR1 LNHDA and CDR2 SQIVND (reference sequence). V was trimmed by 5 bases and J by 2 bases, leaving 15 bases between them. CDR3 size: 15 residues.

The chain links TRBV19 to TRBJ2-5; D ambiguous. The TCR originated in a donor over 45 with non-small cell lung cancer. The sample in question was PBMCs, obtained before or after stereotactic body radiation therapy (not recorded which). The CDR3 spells CASSYTVGIQETQYF. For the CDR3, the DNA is TGTGCCAGTAGTTACACAGTAGGGATTCAAGAGACCCAGTACTTC.